These 19 T cell receptor beta chains were sequenced from one sample in a study of cytomegalovirus exposure and HLA in healthy donors. With 60 Vbeta and 13 Jbeta primers, the PCR was carried out. The assay was immunoSEQ multiplex PCR, and TCRdb's table has in-frame clones only and misses some. The sample has about 240,000 clones, more than 75% seen once. Sequenced input: PBMCs. These receptor sequences come from a girl aged 2 to 9 in good health and CMV-seronegative.

J is TRBJ1-1 and V is TRBV10-3; possibly TRBD1 for D (6 bases). Germline V CDR1 and CDR2: ENHRY, SYGVKD. The CDR3 loop spans 13 amino acids. The V gene lost 6 bases and the J gene lost 3 bases, with 11 bases spanning the gap. CDR3 nucleotides: TGTGCCATCAGGGAGGGGGGGGACACTGAAGCTTTCTTT. It yields the protein CAIREGGDTEAFF.

This clone was detected once. The sample has other DNA sequences that encode this CDR3 too. The rearrangement uses TRBV7-9 and TRBJ1-2, with TRBD1 identical over 7 bases. This CDR3 is built from 13 residues. The junction had 5 bases not matched to a gene; V was cut back by 6 bases and J by 4 bases. Germline assignment: CDR1 SEHNR and CDR2 FQNEAQ (reference sequence). The CDR3 region has the DNA TGTGCCAGCAGTTTGGGACAGATCTATGGCTACACCTTC. This translates into CASSLGQIYGYTF.

The chain couples TRBV9 to TRBJ2-5, with a tentative D call TRBD1 (6 bases). This CDR3 region has 13 residues. The germline CDR1 and CDR2 sequences are SGDLS and YYNGEE. The V and J ends lost 2 bases and 1 base respectively, with 6 bases between them. This CDR3 reads CASSVDSQETQYF. CDR3 sequence (DNA): TGTGCCAGCAGCGTGGACAGCCAAGAGACCCAGTACTTC.

In its sample, this clone was seen a few times. The J gene is TRBJ2-2, the V gene TRBV15, with 8 positions matching TRBD2. Germline values: CDR1 LNHNV, CDR2 YYDKDF (reference sequence). Unmatched junction bases numbered 10, after V lost 5 bases and J lost 5 bases. CDR3 length equals 16 residues. CDR3 sequence: CATSRYGGGSTGELFF. As DNA, the CDR3 is TGTGCCACCAGCCGTTACGGGGGGGGATCGACCGGGGAGCTGTTTTTT.

CDR3 region: CASSYGQGALSGANVLTF. The CDR3 DNA is TGTGCCAGCAGCTACGGACAGGGGGCCCTGTCTGGGGCCAACGTCCTGACTTTC. The chain joins TRBV5-4 to TRBJ2-6; TRBD1 agrees at 11 bases. Germline V gene sequence: CDR1 SGHNT, CDR2 YYREEE (reference sequence). The J segment lost 1 base and the V segment lost 3 bases, leaving 6 bases of the junction unmatched. CDR3 size: 18 residues. Together with reference TRBV5-4 and TRBJ2-6, the CDR3 gives the full variable domain: ETGVTQSPTHLIKTRGQQVTLRCSSQSGHNTVSWYQQALGQGPQFIFQYYREEENGRGNFPPRFSGLQFPNYSSELNVNALELDDSALYLCASSYGQGALSGANVLTFGAGSRLTVL.

The genes are TRBV25-1 and TRBJ2-7, with D maybe TRBD1 (6 bases). Germline assignment: CDR1 MGHDK and CDR2 SYGVNS. The CDR3 loop spans 14 amino acids. V was shortened by 5 bases and J by 9 bases, with 20 bases between the two germline ends. CDR3 nucleotides: TGTGCCAGCAGTCCCCGGTGGGGGCCACTTGGGCAGTACTTC. This gives the protein CASSPRWGPLGQYF.

The chain links TRBV5-5 to TRBJ2-6; the D gene is possibly TRBD1 (5 bases). The CDR3 is 13 residues long. Germline CDR1 is SGHKS and CDR2 is YYEKEE (reference sequence). Trimming cost V 2 bases and J 12 bases, with 12 bases left between them. The CDR3 nucleotides are TGTGCCAGCAGCTTCTGGGGCCCAGCCGTCCTGACTTTC. This translates into CASSFWGPAVLTF.

The chain combines TRBV29-1 with TRBJ2-5; D is perhaps TRBD1 (5 bases). CDR3 length: 15 residues. Deletions cut 8 bases from V and 3 bases from J, with 22 bases between. Germline V gene sequence: CDR1 SQVTM, CDR2 ANQGSEA. This chain's CDR3 is CSSCEDPNRKETQYF. CDR3 DNA: TGCAGCTCCTGCGAGGACCCTAACAGGAAAGAGACCCAGTACTTC.

The gene calls are TRBV7-3 and TRBJ2-2; 7 nucleotides align to TRBD1. There are 16 residues in the CDR3. The V segment lost 0 bases and the J segment 5 bases; nucleotides outside the gene matches: 6. Per the germline V gene, CDR1 is SGHTA and CDR2 is FQGTGA. In DNA, the CDR3 is TGTGCCAGCAGCTTAACCCTGGACAGGAAGACCGGGGAGCTGTTTTTT. This sequence encodes CASSLTLDRKTGELFF.

V usage is TRBV7-2 and J usage is TRBJ2-7; D gene unclear. V gave up 7 bases and J gave up 0 bases, with 10 bases separating them. The germline V gene has CDR1 SGHTA and CDR2 FQGNSA. The CDR3 length is 13 residues. In DNA, the CDR3 is TGTGCCAGCACCCGACTTGCCTCCTACGAGCAGTACTTC. It codes for CASTRLASYEQYF.

This clone appeared a single time. CDR3 DNA: TGCGCCAGCAGTGAGCGGGGTTATGGGTCACCCCTCCACTTT. Encoded protein: CASSERGYGSPLHF. The chain employs TRBV10-1 and TRBJ1-6; D is unclear. Germline CDR1 WNHNN, CDR2 SYGVQD (reference sequence). V was cut by 2 bases and J by 10 bases, with 12 bases left in between. The CDR3 is 14 amino acids.

This chain joins TRBV7-2 and TRBJ1-1; D is perhaps TRBD1 (6 bases). The CDR3 covers 15 residues. Germline V gives CDR1 SGHTA, CDR2 FQGNSA. V lost 4 bases, J lost 1 base, and 13 bases lay in between. The CDR3 DNA reads TGTGCCAGCAGCTCATCAGGGGCGACGAACACTGAAGCTTTCTTT. It codes for CASSSSGATNTEAFF. Variable domain in full (rest from reference TRBV7-2 and TRBJ1-1): GAGVSQSPSNKVTEKGKDVELRCDPISGHTALYWYRQSLGQGLEFLIYFQGNSAPDKSGLPSDRFSAERTGGSVSTLTIQRTQQEDSAVYLCASSSSGATNTEAFFGQGTRLTVV.

The J gene is TRBJ1-1, the V gene TRBV14; D is unclear. The CDR3 totals 14 residues. V was clipped by 0 bases and J by 4 bases, with 9 bases between them. Germline-derived CDR1 and CDR2 are SGHDN and FVKESK. The CDR3 reads CASSQEGRVTEAFF. In DNA form, the CDR3 reads TGTGCCAGCAGCCAAGAAGGCCGGGTCACTGAAGCTTTCTTT.

The V gene is TRBV11-3, the J gene TRBJ1-1; D is perhaps TRBD1 (5 bases). V was trimmed by 6 bases and J by 6 bases, leaving 11 bases between them. The germline gives CDR1 SGHNT, CDR2 YENEEA. The CDR3 covers 12 residues. CDR3 loop: CASRGATSEAFF. The CDR3 nucleotides read TGTGCCAGCAGAGGGGCAACCTCTGAAGCTTTCTTT.

CDR3 nucleotide sequence: TGTGCCAGCACCCGACTCGCCAATGAGCAGTTCTTC. It translates to CASTRLANEQFF. J is TRBJ2-1 and V is TRBV7-9; D gene unclear. The CDR3 is made up of 12 amino acids. Between the trimmed V and J ends, which lost 7 bases and 6 bases, there was a span of 10 bases. CDR1 is SEHNR and CDR2 is FQNEAQ in the germline V gene (reference sequence).

The V call is TRBV9, the J call TRBJ2-3; the D gene is possibly TRBD2 (7 bases). The CDR3 consists of 16 residues. Germline assignment: CDR1 SGDLS and CDR2 YYNGEE. Trimming removed 0 bases at V and 0 bases at J, with 11 bases between. Here the CDR3 reads CASSVAGGTSTDTQYF. The CDR3 DNA is TGTGCCAGCAGCGTAGCGGGGGGCACTAGCACAGATACGCAGTATTTT.

V usage is TRBV30 and J usage is TRBJ1-1, with D tentatively TRBD1 (5 bases). The germline V gene has CDR1 GTSNPN and CDR2 SVGIG (reference sequence). This CDR3 has 12 residues. V was trimmed by 4 bases and J by 5 bases, leaving 11 bases between them. The CDR3 here is CAWTQGWTEAFF. As DNA, the CDR3 is TGTGCCTGGACTCAGGGTTGGACTGAAGCTTTCTTT. The entire variable domain, with the rest obtained from reference TRBV30 and TRBJ1-1, is as follows: SQTIHQWPATLVQPVGSPLSLECTVEGTSNPNLYWYRQAAGRGLQLLFYSVGIGQISSEVPQNLSASRPQDRQFILSSKKLLLSDSGFYLCAWTQGWTEAFFGQGTRLTVV.

The gene calls are TRBV6-1 and TRBJ2-2; D call uncertain. Germline assignment: CDR1 MNHNS and CDR2 SASEGT. The CDR3 spans 14 residues. Trimming pared 10 bases from V and 0 bases from J, leaving 12 bases between. The CDR3 DNA is TGTGCCACCGAACCACGGGCGAACACCGGGGAGCTGTTTTTT. It encodes CATEPRANTGELFF.

This chain links TRBV5-1 with TRBJ1-1; the D is unclear. The length of the CDR3 is 13 residues. Trimming stripped 2 bases from V and 0 bases from J, with 5 bases between. Germline V gene sequence: CDR1 SGHRS, CDR2 YFSETQ. CDR3 coding DNA: TGCGCCAGCAGCTTTCGTATGAACACTGAAGCTTTCTTT. It specifies CASSFRMNTEAFF.